This TCR beta chain emerged from a study of blood T cell repertoires in COVID-19 (dated by TCRdb to the early 2020s). Regarding the complete study: The collaborator samples originated in the United States, Italy and Spain and spanned the acute and convalescent phases of COVID-19. The samples were drawn from the first 160 participants of the ongoing ImmuneRACE study and from over a thousand subjects provided by 6 global collaborators. Nearly every sample came with metadata listing a de-identified subject ID, COVID-19 status, age in years and sex. The material from the prospective study consisted of cDNA or gDNA derived from T cells, B-cell-depleted T cells, or PBMCs. Where HLA class I and class II types were available, the types were taken from metadata supplied by the sample provider, not from assay-based typing. A freely available public database, intended as a resource for researchers studying the immune response to SARS-CoV-2, is where the repertoires were released. Deeply sampled blood TCRbeta repertoires from subjects exposed to, actively infected with, or recovered from COVID-19 were included in the dataset.

Regarding this clone: Its antigen target is currently unknown. Per-base quality was not reported, and no clone a single base away is much larger than it.

For CDR1 and CDR2, the germline V gene (reference sequence) lists MNHEY and SMNVEV. From its cysteine to its phenylalanine, the CDR3 spans 16 amino acids. Of all the DNA, just the CDR3 is kept, 48 bases in frame from base 1. V lost 3 bases and J lost 4 bases; the stretch between them is 15 bases long. The full study reports these points: The amount of clinical and demographic metadata varied by source and participant and was provided uncurated.

TCRbeta CDR3 regions were amplified from genomic DNA by means of the immunoSEQ Assay, a bias-controlled multiplex PCR. The authors' analysis ran thus. The number of nucleated cells in each sample was estimated from the amplification of reference gene primers within the assay. Sequence reads were collapsed and filtered to measure the absolute abundance of every unique TCRbeta CDR3 rearrangement. For each sample, productive Simpson clonality was calculated as the square root of Simpson's diversity index across productive rearrangements. TCRdb re-hosts the immuneACCESS table, in-frame sequences only. Its copies lack some clones; in the studies checked, an unresolved V gene accounts for under half of them, and the cause for the rest is not known. V, J and clone size derive from that table, while D and trimming were established from the DNA sequence. This sample is represented by tens of thousands of clones; 84% of them were singletons. Roughly 1.5% of the sample rests with the top ten.

Each collaborating institution followed its own protocols to collect whole blood in K2EDTA tubes. For TCRbeta analysis, collaborator samples were shipped as frozen whole blood, as isolated PBMCs, or as DNA extracted from either sample type. The receptor was derived from a man aged 45-65 years with acute or convalescent COVID-19. This sequence uses TRBV27 and TRBJ1-4; the D segment could be TRBD1, given 5 matching bases. Sequenced sample: peripheral blood. CDR3 reads: CASSLGRGSVNEKLFF. The sequenced DNA is TGTGCCAGCAGTTTGGGTAGGGGTTCGGTTAATGAAAAACTGTTTTTT.